The 13 T cell receptor beta chains given below trace back to one sample, sequenced in a study of blood T cells in healthy people across ages. Sample-barcoded 5' priming and a J-beta primer mix drove a second PCR of about 6 to 12 cycles. TCRdb called the 5' RACE reads again in MiXCR, with one record for every CDR3 protein. Here the sample spans approximately 2,000,000 distinct CDR3 sequences, about 39% being singletons. Material: blood. The receptors here all came from a human donor in good health.

The chain has TRBV20-1 and TRBJ1-2; D is perhaps TRBD1 (6 bases). Trimming stripped 7 bases from V and 4 bases from J, with 16 bases between. The CDR3 consists of 13 residues. The germline gives CDR1 DFQATT, CDR2 SNEGSKA (reference sequence). CDR3 nucleotides: TGCAGTGGAGGGGGTAGGCGAGGCTATGGCTACACCTTC. Its translation: CSGGGRRGYGYTF.

In regard to this clonotype: An end of the junction differs from the germline gene, which may be a read error. Here the CDR3 DNA reads TGTGCCAGCCGCTTAATCCAGACAGACAGCTATAATTCACCCCTCCACTTT. Amino acids: CASRLIQTDSYNSPLHF. The chain couples TRBV7-3 to TRBJ1-6; TRBD1 is a possible D gene (5 bases). The CDR3 loop spans 17 amino acids. Germline V lookup: CDR1 SGHTA, CDR2 FQGTGA.

The chain combines TRBV2 with TRBJ1-6; D remains unclear. Trimming cost V 0 bases and J 15 bases, with 12 bases left between them. CDR1 is SNHLY, CDR2 FYNNEI, per germline. The CDR3 is made up of 13 amino acids. The CDR3 region is CASSEAFYPGLHF. The CDR3 DNA reads TGTGCCAGCAGTGAAGCCTTTTACCCGGGCCTCCACTTT.

The DNA for the CDR3 is TGTGCCAGCAGCTTAGAGGCTTCACCTGTAGAGACCCAGTACTTC. Protein product: CASSLEASPVETQYF. The chain is built from TRBV11-3 and TRBJ2-5; D uncertain. V lost 0 bases and J lost 4, with 12 bases in between. The V gene's germline CDR1 is SGHNT and CDR2 YENEEA. The CDR3 has 15 residues.

V is TRBV9 and J is TRBJ2-7, with TRBD1 matching over 9 bases. The CDR3 totals 16 residues. Germline V gene sequence: CDR1 SGDLS, CDR2 YYNGEE. V shed 0 bases, J shed 6 bases, and the junction held 10 bases outside the gene matches. CDR3: CASSVGNRGLLGEQYF. DNA for the CDR3: TGTGCCAGCAGCGTAGGAAACAGGGGGCTTCTTGGCGAGCAGTACTTC.

Concerning this clonotype itself: The junction departs from germline at one end; a sequencing error may be responsible. The chain joins TRBV28 to TRBJ1-5; a weak D match, TRBD1 (5 bases). This CDR3 comprises 14 residues. Germline assignment: CDR1 MDHEN and CDR2 SYDVKM. The CDR3, as DNA: TGTGCCAGCCGCAGGGAATATAGCGATCAGCCCCAGCATTTT. Residues: CASRREYSDQPQHF.

The V call is TRBV25-1, the J call TRBJ2-1; D call uncertain. Germline V CDR1 and CDR2: MGHDK, SYGVNS. V dropped 8 bases and J dropped 5 bases, with 16 bases sitting between them. The CDR3 loop spans 14 amino acids. The CDR3 nucleotides read TGTGCCAGCGGTCCCCACCGGCCCCACAATGAGCAGTTCTTC. This codes for CASGPHRPHNEQFF.

There are many counts of this clonotype. The V and J genes are TRBV5-1 and TRBJ2-7; unclear D gene. Trimming cost V 1 base and J 3 bases, with 8 bases left between them. Germline CDR1 is SGHRS and CDR2 is YFSETQ. The CDR3 sequence is 13 residues long. The CDR3 region has the DNA TGCGCCAGCAGCTTGACACAGTTCTACGAGCAGTACTTC. It encodes CASSLTQFYEQYF.

This clonotype has a handful of counts. The V gene is TRBV28, the J gene TRBJ2-5; 16 bases map to TRBD2. V dropped 4 bases and J dropped 2; count of bases not matched to a gene: 7. Germline values: CDR1 MDHEN, CDR2 SYDVKM. The CDR3 sequence is 18 residues long. CDR3 nucleotide sequence: TGTGCCAGCAGTTCGTTGGGACTAGCGGGGGGGCAGCAAGAGACCCAGTACTTC. The encoded protein is CASSSLGLAGGQQETQYF.

The chain uses TRBV12-3 or TRBV12-4 and TRBJ2-1; 10 nucleotides agree with TRBD2. The J segment lost 10 bases and the V segment lost 4 bases, leaving 10 bases of the junction unmatched. The CDR3 runs to 15 residues. The CDR3 DNA is TGTGCCAGCAGTTCCAGCGGGGGGGCCGTTAGGGAGCAGTTCTTC. Translated, it gives CASSSSGGAVREQFF.

V gene TRBV11-3 combines with J gene TRBJ2-3; D gene uncertain. CDR3 size: 12 residues. Trimming took 4 bases from V and 6 from J, leaving 8 bases between them. Germline-derived CDR1 and CDR2 are SGHNT and YENEEA. CDR3 DNA: TGTGCCAGCAGCTACTCATGGGATACGCAGTATTTT. It specifies CASSYSWDTQYF.

This chain uses TRBV12-3 or TRBV12-4 with TRBJ1-6, with TRBD1 matching over 9 bases. The CDR3 consists of 15 residues. V lost 6 bases, J lost 7 bases, and 7 bases stayed unmatched. The CDR3, as DNA: TGTGCCAGCAGAGCTCTTGGGACAGGGAATTCACCCCTCCACTTT. Translation: CASRALGTGNSPLHF.

This clonotype was recorded a few times. The chain's CDR3 is CASNRGDSNRRGQFF. DNA for the CDR3: TGTGCCAGCAATCGGGGGGACAGTAATCGTCGTGGGCAGTTCTTC. This chain uses TRBV7-9 with TRBJ2-1; D may be TRBD1 or TRBD2 (7 bases each). Trimming cost V 7 bases and J 12 bases, with 25 bases left between them. The germline gives CDR1 SEHNR, CDR2 FQNEAQ (reference sequence). The CDR3 is 15 amino acids. Drawing the rest from reference TRBV7-9 and TRBJ2-1, the complete variable domain is DTGVSQNPRHKITKRGQNVTFRCDPISEHNRLYWYRQTLGQGPEFLTYFQNEAQLEKSRLLSDRFSAERPKGSFSTLEIQRTEQGDSAMYLCASNRGDSNRRGQFFGPGTRLTVL.